This T cell receptor (beta chain) derives from a study of shared clonotypes between healthy human individuals (dated by TCRdb to about 2020). Some background on the complete study: A couple of women and a few men aged 18 to 49 years were included in the cohort. Per donor, three plates each were used for CD4 naive and CD4 memory, two for CD8 naive, and one for CD8 memory. To estimate repertoire size and how much clonotypes are shared between individuals, the study performed deep sequencing of blood TCR repertoires from about five healthy adults. To increase sequencing depth and limit assay-specific biases, different laboratories used diverse techniques to prepare libraries and sequence TCR repertoires. Per donor, leukapheresis produced somewhere between about 0.85 and 9.5 billion PBMCs.

V is shortened by 3 bases, J by 0 bases, and the region joining them spans 9 bases. CDR1 MRHNA and CDR2 SNTAGT are derived from the germline V gene. The CDR3 contains 15 residues, cysteine and phenylalanine counted. The sequence is cut down to CDR3 DNA, 45 bases in frame from base 1. The research as a whole found: Sampling was restricted to blood, and TCR repertoires in tissues likely differ from the TCR repertoires found in blood. Incomplete sequencing was indicated by rarefaction of sorted-subset datasets, despite the large sequencing depth. Naive subsets generally had larger estimated clonotype richness than memory subsets. Compared with non-shared clonotypes, clonotypes shared by all four sorted-subset donors had higher generation probabilities. Based on pairwise subsampling, the degree of clonotype sharing among donors was expected to be affected by sequencing depth. Because the study included only a small number of donors, the genetic and exposure-history diversity represented was limited. Approximately 5% of naive CD4, roughly 3.5% of naive CD8, approximately 2.2% of memory CD4, and about 0.4% of memory CD8 clonotypes were shared across a few donors.

Worth noting for this clone: It lacks a known antigen. The record has no base qualities; no much larger clone is one base away.

For the CD8 naive samples, CD45RO-negative cells were positively selected for CCR7, yielding a CD45RA+CCR7+ population from which TemRA cells were excluded. The donors were healthy, HIV-negative adults who had no recently reported acute infections or vaccinations. Every donor was a Caucasian adult residing in Nashville, Tennessee, USA. After blood collection by leukapheresis, PBMCs were isolated using Ficoll-Histopaque density gradient centrifugation and then cryopreserved in the vapor phase of liquid nitrogen. Purity and quantity of every magnetically sorted T cell population were checked by analytical flow cytometry. Genomic DNA was isolated from every sorted fraction and measured by UV absorbance on a Nanodrop 2000c. Using the deep immunoSEQ assay, TCR CDR3 regions were amplified from genomic DNA by multiplex PCR. For each cell subset, the extracted genomic DNA was distributed evenly across all wells of several immunoSEQ 96-well plates, and each plate served as one replicate. Each replicate PCR for sorted subsets received roughly 0.2 ug genomic DNA, equal to 28,000 or so T cell genomes. Purified libraries were quantified with a Qubit 3.0 fluorometer, sized on a Bioanalyzer 2100, and re-quantified with the KAPA Library Quantification kit. Each immunoSEQ 96-well plate was sequenced on its own single-read 150-cycle Illumina NextSeq 550 flow cell. In the authors' own workflow: The immunoSEQ output contained only junctional sequences without quality scores, so filtering could not match that applied to full-length reads. Sequences were annotated with PyIR, a Python wrapper for IgBLAST v1.9, using IMGT germline references to assign V/J genes and CDR3. Any read was removed if the V/J assignment was weak (E-value above 1e-6), the CDR3 was missing, or the read contained stop codons, out-of-frame junctions, or ambiguous translated residues. V3J clonotypes were defined by identical inferred V gene, J gene, and CDR3 amino acid sequence. Percentage overlap between repertoires was calculated by dividing the number of shared unique clonotypes by the size of the smaller repertoire. RTK rarefaction, the Chao1 estimator, and Recon v2.1 estimates of unobserved clonotypes were used to assess repertoire richness. For all TCRbeta clonotypes obtained by the gDNA method from a few donors, generation probabilities were computed with OLGA. In its TCRdb copy, this immuneACCESS table keeps in-frame sequences only and misses some clones. Where compared with another copy, unresolved V genes explain less than half of these, and the others have no known cause. V and J calls and clone size are as listed in that table; D and trimming were resolved from the DNA. Within this sample are under 2,000,000 clones, with roughly 95% of them counted one time only. 1.2% of the sample goes to the ten largest clones.

This receptor chain uses TRBV6-4 and TRBJ2-1; the D gene identity is not certain. This TCR was recovered from a man younger than 35 in good health. The sequencing sample was made of naive CD8+ T cells sorted from blood. Taken with the paper, the label for cell subset or site translates to: CD45RA+CCR7+. The CDR3 protein: CASSERLNSYNEQFF. The DNA sequence is TGTGCCAGCAGTGAAAGGCTAAACTCCTACAATGAGCAGTTCTTC.